These 17 T cell receptor beta chains were sequenced from one sample in a study of blood T cell repertoires in COVID-19. The protocol was immunoSEQ multiplex PCR, while the TCRdb copy is restricted to in-frame clones and leaves out a portion. Of about 55,000 clones detected, about nine tenths appear once; the ten largest clones hold 7.5% to 8.5%. The source material was peripheral blood. The source of these receptors is a man between 60 and 75 years old with active COVID-19.

The chain has TRBV11-3 and TRBJ2-1; 10 positions match TRBD2. The CDR3 sequence is 14 residues long. Trimming removed 4 bases from V and 8 bases from J; junction bases left unmatched: 5. Looked up from germline, CDR1 is SGHNT and CDR2 is YENEEA. CDR3 region: CASSYASGSDEQFF. The CDR3 nucleotides are TGTGCCAGCAGCTACGCTAGCGGGAGCGATGAGCAGTTCTTC. Full variable domain (rest looked up from reference TRBV11-3 and TRBJ2-1): EAGVVQSPRYKIIEKKQPVAFWCNPISGHNTLYWYLQNLGQGPELLIRYENEEAVDDSQLPKDRFSAERLKGVDSTLKIQPAELGDSAVYLCASSYASGSDEQFFGPGTRLTVL.

The rearrangement uses TRBV18 and TRBJ2-1, with 10 bases identical to TRBD1. The germline V gene encodes CDR1 KGHSH and CDR2 LQKENI. This CDR3 has 15 residues. The V and J ends lost 3 bases and 4 bases, in that order; junction bases with no gene match: 3. The CDR3 spells CASSPGQGDYNEQFF. DNA of the CDR3: TGTGCCAGCTCACCCGGACAGGGGGATTACAATGAGCAGTTCTTC.

The J gene is TRBJ2-3, the V gene TRBV7-3; 7 bases map to TRBD1. CDR1 and CDR2 from the germline V gene are SGHTA and FQGTGA. The junction had 10 bases not matched to a gene; V was cut back by 5 bases and J by 2 bases. This CDR3 is built from 16 residues. Written as DNA, the CDR3 is TGTGCCAGCAGCCCAAACCCACAGGGGAACACAGATACGCAGTATTTT. Translation: CASSPNPQGNTDTQYF.

This chain connects TRBV12-5 to TRBJ2-7, with a possible D match to TRBD2 (6 bases). CDR1 is LGHNT, CDR2 FRNRAP, per germline. The V end was cut by 9 bases, the J end by 4 bases, with 19 bases between. The CDR3 totals 14 residues. This chain's CDR3 is CASAGGARSYEQYF. In DNA form, the CDR3 reads TGTGCTAGCGCCGGAGGGGCGCGGTCTTACGAGCAGTACTTC. The full variable domain, in which reference TRBV12-5 and TRBJ2-7 provide the parts outside the CDR3, is DARVTQTPRHKVTEMGQEVTMRCQPILGHNTVFWYRQTMMQGLELLAYFRNRAPLDDSGMPKDRFSAEMPDATLATLKIQPSEPRDSAVYFCASAGGARSYEQYFGPGTRLTVT.

J is TRBJ2-2 and V is TRBV2; TRBD1 is a possible D gene (5 bases). Deletions cut 2 bases from V and 6 bases from J, with 16 bases between. CDR1 is SNHLY and CDR2 is FYNNEI in the germline V gene. The CDR3 is 16 residues long. CDR3 in DNA: TGTGCCAGCAGTGAATGGGGCCTTCTGACGGCCGGGGAGCTGTTTTTT. Translation: CASSEWGLLTAGELFF.

J is TRBJ2-7 and V is TRBV10-3; 9 positions match TRBD2. The length of the CDR3 is 15 residues. The germline V gene encodes CDR1 ENHRY and CDR2 SYGVKD. The J segment lost 0 bases and the V segment lost 6 bases, leaving 6 bases of the junction unmatched. CDR3 DNA sequence: TGTGCCATCAGCCCGGGACTAGCCACCTCCTACGAGCAGTACTTC. Its translation is CAISPGLATSYEQYF.

The chain couples TRBV5-1 to TRBJ2-2; 7 bases are a match to TRBD2. The J segment lost 6 bases and the V segment lost 4 bases, leaving 6 bases of the junction unmatched. CDR1 is SGHRS, CDR2 YFSETQ, per germline. The CDR3 runs to 14 residues. CDR3 nucleotide sequence: TGCGCCAGCAGCCCACTAGGACTAGCCGGGGAGCTGTTTTTT. It codes for CASSPLGLAGELFF.

The chain joins TRBV6-4 to TRBJ2-7; 8 positions match TRBD1. CDR1 MRHNA and CDR2 SNTAGT come from the germline V gene. J gave up 1 base and V 4 bases, and 3 bases lay outside the gene matches. The length of the CDR3 is 14 residues. In nucleotides, the CDR3 is TGTGCCAGCAGTGTGGACAGGGCGTCCTACGAGCAGTACTTC. Protein product: CASSVDRASYEQYF.

The rearrangement links TRBV4-1 to TRBJ2-7; the D gene is possibly TRBD2 (5 bases). The germline V gene encodes CDR1 MGHRA and CDR2 YSYEKL. The CDR3 spans 16 residues. Trimming took 0 bases from V and 0 from J, leaving 12 bases between them. The CDR3 here is CASSQERSGASYEQYF. The CDR3 coding sequence is TGCGCCAGCAGCCAAGAACGCAGCGGAGCCTCCTACGAGCAGTACTTC.

The chain carries TRBV3-1 (or the pseudogene TRBV3-2) and TRBJ2-6; D gene uncertain. Germline CDR1 is LGHDT and CDR2 is YNNKEL (reference sequence). The length of the CDR3 is 13 residues. V shed 9 bases and J shed 0 bases, with 6 bases lying between them. The CDR3 protein is CASELSGANVLTF. In DNA, the CDR3 is TGTGCCAGTGAACTCTCTGGGGCCAACGTCCTGACTTTC.

This rearrangement joins TRBV5-1 to TRBJ1-4; no firm D call. The CDR3 covers 17 residues. With 3 bases removed from V and 2 bases from J, the gap between germline ends came to 17 bases. From germline, CDR1 is SGHRS and CDR2 YFSETQ. This CDR3 is CASSSNPGGRTNEKLFF. The CDR3 nucleotides are TGCGCCAGCAGCTCGAATCCCGGAGGGCGTACTAATGAAAAACTGTTTTTT.

The CDR3 DNA sequence: TGTGCCAGCAGCGTAGGGGACAGGGGGCCTGGGACGACACTCTACGAGCAGTACTTC. It is translated as CASSVGDRGPGTTLYEQYF. The V and J genes are TRBV9 and TRBJ2-7; the match to TRBD1 covers 12 bases. Trimming at V came to 0 bases and at J to 3 bases, leaving 13 bases not matched to a gene. CDR1 is SGDLS and CDR2 is YYNGEE in the germline V gene. This CDR3 comprises 19 residues. The full variable domain, its missing parts supplied by reference TRBV9 and TRBJ2-7, is DSGVTQTPKHLITATGQRVTLRCSPRSGDLSVYWYQQSLDQGLQFLIQYYNGEERAKGNILERFSAQQFPDLHSELNLSSLELGDSALYFCASSVGDRGPGTTLYEQYFGPGTRLTVT.

J is TRBJ2-1 and V is TRBV11-2, with D possibly TRBD2 on 7 matching bases. Trimming took 4 bases from V and 3 from J, leaving 16 bases between them. The CDR3 runs to 16 residues. Looked up from germline, CDR1 is SGHAT and CDR2 is FQNNGV. The CDR3 DNA reads as TGTGCCAGCAGCTCGGGAGGACAGTTACGCTACAATGAGCAGTTCTTC. It specifies CASSSGGQLRYNEQFF.

V usage is TRBV10-3 and J usage is TRBJ2-3, with 7 bases lining up with TRBD1. The J segment lost 2 bases and the V segment lost 3 bases, leaving 8 bases of the junction unmatched. The length of the CDR3 is 16 residues. Germline V gene lookup returns CDR1 ENHRY and CDR2 SYGVKD. The DNA for the CDR3 is TGTGCCATCAGTGAAGGGTTGGGGACAGACACAGATACGCAGTATTTT. Protein: CAISEGLGTDTDTQYF.

This clone has a handful of counts. CDR3 nucleotide sequence: TGCGCCAGCAGCTCCGCGGGGGGAGGACGCTACAATGAGCAGTTCTTC. Residues: CASSSAGGGRYNEQFF. This sequence joins TRBV5-1 and TRBJ2-1; 8 bases map to TRBD2. Looked up from germline, CDR1 is SGHRS and CDR2 is YFSETQ. The junction had 8 bases not matched to a gene; V was cut back by 3 bases and J by 3 bases. The CDR3 is 16 residues long. Using reference TRBV5-1 and TRBJ2-1 for the parts outside the CDR3, the full variable domain is KAGVTQTPRYLIKTRGQQVTLSCSPISGHRSVSWYQQTPGQGLQFLFEYFSETQRNKGNFPGRFSGRQFSNSRSEMNVSTLELGDSALYLCASSSAGGGRYNEQFFGPGTRLTVL.

There are a few counts of this clone. The rearrangement uses TRBV18 and TRBJ1-4; the D gene is possibly TRBD1 (5 bases). Deletions cut 5 bases from V and 8 bases from J, with 12 bases between. Per germline, CDR1 KGHSH and CDR2 LQKENI. The CDR3 covers 13 residues. CDR3 region: CASSFGQGEKLFF. For the CDR3, the DNA is TGTGCCAGCTCATTCGGACAAGGCGAAAAACTGTTTTTT.

The chain combines TRBV29-1 with TRBJ2-1; 12 bases map to TRBD2. CDR1 is SQVTM and CDR2 is ANQGSEA in the germline V gene. The V and J ends lost 6 bases and 15 bases, in that order; junction bases with no gene match: 9. The CDR3 is 12 amino acids. The CDR3 DNA sequence: TGCAGCGTCGGGACACTAGCGGGAGGAAGGTTCTTC. It translates to CSVGTLAGGRFF.